One and the same sample provided the 20 T cell receptor beta chains below, sequenced in a study of cytomegalovirus exposure and HLA in healthy donors. Amplification used 60 Vbeta primers and 13 Jbeta primers. TCRdb's copy holds only in-frame clones and misses some; the assay was immunoSEQ multiplex PCR. The sample holds about 150,000 clones, about three quarters seen once. Sequenced sample: PBMCs. The receptor set was obtained from a male donor in good health and CMV-seronegative.

In this sample, this clone turned up once. The rearrangement joins TRBV11-2 to TRBJ2-3; D is perhaps TRBD1 (5 bases). Germline V lookup: CDR1 SGHAT, CDR2 FQNNGV. This CDR3 is built from 13 residues. With 5 bases removed from V and 8 bases from J, the gap between germline ends came to 14 bases. CDR3 in DNA: TGTGCCAGCAGCCTCACAGGTGGTGGTACGCAGTATTTT. Translation gives CASSLTGGGTQYF.

This clone was picked up one time. The J gene is TRBJ1-1, the V gene TRBV30; D might be TRBD1 (5 bases). The germline gives CDR1 GTSNPN, CDR2 SVGIG (reference sequence). The CDR3 consists of 15 residues. With 0 bases removed from V and 1 base from J, the gap between germline ends came to 12 bases. The CDR3 DNA follows: TGTGCCTGGAGTGTAAGATGGCAGGGGAACACTGAAGCTTTCTTT. Its translation: CAWSVRWQGNTEAFF. The variable domain in full, with the rest retrieved from reference TRBV30 and TRBJ1-1, is SQTIHQWPATLVQPVGSPLSLECTVEGTSNPNLYWYRQAAGRGLQLLFYSVGIGQISSEVPQNLSASRPQDRQFILSSKKLLLSDSGFYLCAWSVRWQGNTEAFFGQGTRLTVV.

The chain is built from TRBV6-4 and TRBJ2-1, with a weak D call TRBD2 (7 bases). V was shortened by 2 bases and J by 4 bases, with 12 bases between the two germline ends. The germline V gene has CDR1 MRHNA and CDR2 SNTAGT. The CDR3 is 15 amino acids. The chain's CDR3 is CASSDGGGSYNEQFF. The CDR3 region has the DNA TGTGCCAGCAGTGACGGCGGGGGCTCTTACAATGAGCAGTTCTTC.

The chain combines TRBV6-5 with TRBJ2-7; perhaps TRBD1 as D (6 bases). V was clipped by 6 bases and J by 3 bases, with 18 bases between them. The CDR3 is made up of 15 amino acids. Germline V gene sequence: CDR1 MNHEY, CDR2 SVGAGI. The CDR3 coding sequence is TGTGCCAGCAGCCAATCCGGGACAATGGGCTACGAGCAGTACTTC. Translation: CASSQSGTMGYEQYF.

V is TRBV4-1 and J is TRBJ2-7; TRBD1 is a possible D gene (6 bases). The CDR3 consists of 14 residues. In germline, CDR1 is MGHRA, CDR2 YSYEKL. Trimming pared 3 bases from V and 3 bases from J, leaving 12 bases between. CDR3 sequence reads: CASSHRDNYYEQYF. The CDR3 coding sequence is TGCGCCAGCAGCCACCGGGACAATTACTACGAGCAGTACTTC.

Remarks on this clone: The same CDR3 also results from other DNA sequences found in this sample. This chain links TRBV9 with TRBJ2-1, with TRBD2 matching over 10 bases. Germline CDR1 reads SGDLS; CDR2 reads YYNGEE. The V segment lost 0 bases and the J segment 2 bases; nucleotides outside the gene matches: 2. The CDR3 length is 16 residues. The CDR3 DNA sequence: TGTGCCAGCAGCGTAGGACTAGCGGGCACCTACAATGAGCAGTTCTTC. It is translated as CASSVGLAGTYNEQFF.

The V gene is TRBV5-1, the J gene TRBJ1-1; D may be TRBD1 (6 bases). This CDR3 contains 15 residues. Trimming removed 0 bases from V and 5 bases from J, with 14 bases in between. Germline values: CDR1 SGHRS, CDR2 YFSETQ. The CDR3 region is CASSLERAGVTEAFF. DNA of the CDR3: TGCGCCAGCAGCTTGGAAAGGGCAGGGGTAACTGAAGCTTTCTTT.

This chain links TRBV9 with TRBJ2-3; 10 bases map to TRBD2. Germline V lookup: CDR1 SGDLS, CDR2 YYNGEE. J was trimmed by 1 base and V by 0 bases; bases with no gene match: 2. The CDR3 extends over 16 amino acids. The DNA of the CDR3 is TGTGCCAGCAGCGTAGCTAGCGGGGGAGGCACAGATACGCAGTATTTT. Translating gives CASSVASGGGTDTQYF.

The rearrangement links TRBV14 to TRBJ2-5; 14 positions agree with TRBD2. This CDR3 has 15 residues. CDR1 is SGHDN, CDR2 FVKESK, per germline. Trimming took 4 bases from V and 6 from J; bases not matched to a gene: 4. CDR3 sequence: CASSPGTSGRKTQYF. CDR3 bases: TGTGCCAGCAGCCCCGGGACTAGCGGGAGAAAGACCCAGTACTTC.

The chain carries TRBV6-4 and TRBJ2-1; 7 bases map to TRBD2. V lost 4 bases, J lost 9 bases, and 12 bases stayed unmatched. Germline CDR1 is MRHNA and CDR2 is SNTAGT. This CDR3 is built from 15 residues. CDR3 sequence reads: CASSASGGWSAEQFF. CDR3 DNA: TGTGCCAGCAGTGCATCGGGGGGATGGAGTGCTGAGCAGTTCTTC.

This clone was found once. This chain uses TRBV6-1 with TRBJ1-1, with D possibly being TRBD1 (6 bases). The CDR3 loop spans 16 amino acids. The ends were cut back, 4 bases at V and 0 bases at J, with 15 bases in the middle. Germline loops: CDR1 MNHNS, CDR2 SASEGT. The CDR3 DNA is TGTGCCAGCAGTGCTGGGACACTCCTCATGAACACTGAAGCTTTCTTT. It encodes CASSAGTLLMNTEAFF.

The chain couples TRBV6-1 to TRBJ2-7, with 7 bases that match TRBD2. Germline CDR1 reads MNHNS; CDR2 reads SASEGT. This CDR3 comprises 11 residues. J gave up 11 bases and V 6 bases, and 7 bases lay outside the gene matches. The CDR3 sequence is CASRASGREYF. Here the CDR3 DNA reads TGTGCCAGCAGGGCTAGCGGTCGGGAGTACTTC.

The J gene is TRBJ2-5, the V gene TRBV15; D possibly corresponds to TRBD2 (6 bases). V was clipped by 0 bases and J by 1 base, with 15 bases between them. Germline loops: CDR1 LNHNV, CDR2 YYDKDF (reference sequence). This CDR3 has 17 amino acids. The CDR3 sequence is CATSRDGGNRFQETQYF. The CDR3 nucleotides are TGTGCCACCAGCAGAGATGGCGGGAACAGGTTCCAAGAGACCCAGTACTTC.

The chain employs TRBV5-4 and TRBJ1-2, with D perhaps matching TRBD1 (5 bases). Germline CDR1 and CDR2: SGHNT and YYREEE (reference sequence). The length of the CDR3 is 14 residues. V was cut by 0 bases and J by 8 bases, with 14 bases left in between. The CDR3 reads CASSLGVGQGGYTF. The DNA for the CDR3 is TGTGCCAGCAGCTTGGGGGTCGGTCAGGGAGGCTACACCTTC.

The chain employs TRBV5-1 and TRBJ2-7, with 7 bases matching TRBD2. CDR1 is SGHRS, CDR2 YFSETQ, per germline. With V trimmed by 2 bases and J by 2 bases, 10 bases remained unmatched. This CDR3 contains 16 residues. CDR3 bases: TGCGCCAGCAGCTTAGCGGGACCACTGCCTGCCTACGAGCAGTACTTC. Protein: CASSLAGPLPAYEQYF.

The gene calls are TRBV27 and TRBJ2-3; 8 nucleotides line up with TRBD2. The CDR3 length is 13 residues. In germline, CDR1 is MNHEY, CDR2 SMNVEV (reference sequence). V lost 9 bases and J lost 5; bases outside the gene matches: 7. CDR3 nucleotide sequence: TGTGCCAGTTCCGGGACTAGTTTAGATACGCAGTATTTT. Protein: CASSGTSLDTQYF.

Remarks on this clone: At one of its ends the junction is not consistent with the germline gene, which may arise from a read error. For the CDR3, the DNA is TGTGCCATCAGTGAGTGGACAGAAACTGCAGCTTTCTTT. It codes for CAISEWTETAAFF. The chain employs TRBV10-3 and TRBJ1-1, with D perhaps matching TRBD1 (6 bases). This CDR3 spans 13 amino acids. CDR1 and CDR2 (germline): ENHRY, SYGVKD.

This clone was counted only a few times. The CDR3 is CASAGSEGHGYTF. CDR3 nucleotides: TGTGCCAGCGCGGGCTCAGAGGGCCATGGCTACACCTTC. The chain joins TRBV2 to TRBJ1-2; D unresolved. Looked up from germline, CDR1 is SNHLY and CDR2 is FYNNEI. The V gene lost 8 bases and the J gene lost 6 bases, with 16 bases spanning the gap. The CDR3 sequence is 13 residues long.

The CDR3 here is CASSRAGLAGTNTGELFF. Here the CDR3 DNA reads TGTGCCAGTTCCCGGGCGGGACTAGCGGGGACGAACACCGGGGAGCTGTTTTTT. The rearrangement joins TRBV19 to TRBJ2-2; 13 nucleotides line up with TRBD2. The ends lost 8 bases at V and 0 bases at J; junction bases unmatched: 9. CDR1 is LNHDA and CDR2 is SQIVND in the germline V gene (reference sequence). The CDR3 is 18 amino acids.

This chain connects TRBV5-1 to TRBJ2-2, with TRBD2 matching 9 bases. This CDR3 is 15 amino acids long. Looked up from germline, CDR1 is SGHRS and CDR2 is YFSETQ. With 4 bases clipped from V and 5 bases from J, the junction kept 6 bases outside the gene matches. CDR3 coding DNA: TGCGCCAGCAGCCCTGGCCTAGCGGGAACCGGGGAGCTGTTTTTT. It yields the protein CASSPGLAGTGELFF.